Below, 6 T cell receptor beta chains from the same sample are listed, as sequenced in a study of blood T cell repertoires in COVID-19 (TCRdb year 2020). Receptor amplification or capture employed the immunoSEQ multiplex PCR assay. TCRdb mirrors the immuneACCESS table, restricted to in-frame sequences. Some clones are absent from its copies; in checked studies, under half trace to an unresolved V gene, and the reason for the others is unknown. The sample includes about 200,000 clones, with about 82% observed a single time. The ten largest clonotypes hold around 0.93% of the sample. The material sequenced was peripheral blood. Receptor source: a man between 60 and 75 years old with COVID-19, enrolled during active disease.

The chain carries TRBV5-4 and TRBJ2-2, with a tentative D call TRBD1 (5 bases). The CDR3 consists of 15 residues. Trimming stripped 4 bases from V and 1 base from J, with 11 bases between. CDR1 and CDR2 from the germline V gene are SGHNT and YYREEE (reference sequence). The CDR3 nucleotides are TGTGCCAGCAGCCCCGACAGCTTGAACACCGGGGAGCTGTTTTTT. This gives the protein CASSPDSLNTGELFF. Combining the CDR3 with reference TRBV5-4 and TRBJ2-2 gives the whole variable domain ETGVTQSPTHLIKTRGQQVTLRCSSQSGHNTVSWYQQALGQGPQFIFQYYREEENGRGNFPPRFSGLQFPNYSSELNVNALELDDSALYLCASSPDSLNTGELFFGEGSRLTVL.

The J gene is TRBJ2-2, the V gene TRBV4-2, with no clear D. Germline CDR1 and CDR2: LGHNA and YNFKEQ. V lost 5 bases, J lost 1 base, and 5 bases lay in between. The CDR3 consists of 13 residues. The CDR3 DNA reads as TGTGCCAGCAGCGGCGGGAACACCGGGGAGCTGTTTTTT. This codes for CASSGGNTGELFF.

The chain couples TRBV10-2 to TRBJ1-1; TRBD1 agrees at 10 bases. CDR1 WSHSY and CDR2 SAAADI come from the germline V gene. There are 17 residues in the CDR3. The ends lost 2 bases at V and 1 base at J; junction bases unmatched: 7. The CDR3 region is CASSEKGQGTGNTEAFF. CDR3 nucleotide sequence: TGCGCCAGCAGTGAGAAGGGACAGGGGACGGGGAACACTGAAGCTTTCTTT.

The chain combines TRBV5-8 with TRBJ1-2; maybe TRBD1 (6 bases). CDR3 length: 14 residues. Looked up from germline, CDR1 is SGHTS and CDR2 is YDEGEE. V was pared by 3 bases and J by 8 bases, with 17 bases between. The CDR3 loop is CASSSPDSLLGYTF. The DNA for the CDR3 is TGTGCCAGCAGCTCGCCGGACAGTCTGTTGGGCTACACCTTC.

This clone occurred once. The rearrangement uses TRBV5-1 and TRBJ1-2; possible D gene TRBD1, 5 bases. The CDR3 length is 14 residues. Looked up from germline, CDR1 is SGHRS and CDR2 is YFSETQ. V was trimmed by 5 bases and J by 5 bases, leaving 16 bases between them. CDR3: CASRLEIQGYGYTF. The CDR3 region has the DNA TGCGCCAGCAGGCTCGAAATTCAGGGTTATGGCTACACCTTC.

The V gene is TRBV6-5, the J gene TRBJ1-1, with TRBD1 matching 8 bases. The CDR3 length is 14 residues. The ends lost 6 bases at V and 5 bases at J; junction bases unmatched: 8. The germline CDR1 and CDR2 sequences are MNHEY and SVGAGI. CDR3 nucleotide sequence: TGTGCCAGCAGAACTCCAGGGGGCGGTACTGAAGCTTTCTTT. It encodes CASRTPGGGTEAFF.